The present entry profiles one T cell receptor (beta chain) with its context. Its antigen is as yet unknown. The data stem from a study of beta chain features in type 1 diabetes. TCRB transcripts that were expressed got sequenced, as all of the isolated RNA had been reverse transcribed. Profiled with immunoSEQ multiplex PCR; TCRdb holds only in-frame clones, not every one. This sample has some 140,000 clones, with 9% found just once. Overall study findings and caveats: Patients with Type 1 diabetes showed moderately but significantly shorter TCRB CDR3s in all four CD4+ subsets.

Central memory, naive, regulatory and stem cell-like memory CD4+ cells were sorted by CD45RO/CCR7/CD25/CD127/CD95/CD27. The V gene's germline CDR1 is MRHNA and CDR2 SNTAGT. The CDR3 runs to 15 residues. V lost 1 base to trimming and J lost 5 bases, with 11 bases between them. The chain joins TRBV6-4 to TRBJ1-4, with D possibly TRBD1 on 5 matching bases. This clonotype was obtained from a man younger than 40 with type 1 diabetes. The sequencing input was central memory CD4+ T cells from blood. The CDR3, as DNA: TGTGCCAGCAGTGACTGGACAAGGATAAATGAAAAACTGTTTTTT. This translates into CASSDWTRINEKLFF.